This T cell receptor beta chain was retrieved from a study of identical twins. Worth noting for this clonotype: Its target is not known. One base away lies a much larger clone, so this may be a sequencing read error.

Germline CDR1 is SNHLY and CDR2 is FYNNEI. V lost 3 bases, J lost 0 bases, and 3 bases stayed unmatched. The CDR3 loop spans 15 amino acids. Study observations and caveats: Findings depended on cross-sectional statistics rather than tracking the same donors. Partly confounded zero-insertion analyses could result from invariant MAIT and iNKT cells. Excess sharing by twins proved weaker in beta out-of-frame sequences.

TCRdb recomputed calls from the 5' RACE reads with MiXCR, one row per CDR3 protein. This table has roughly 1,500,000 distinct CDR3 sequences, less than 35% appearing once. What was sequenced was cord blood. The chain uses TRBV2 and TRBJ2-3; 7 bases map to TRBD1. This receptor was taken from a newborn girl in good health. The DNA of the CDR3 is TGTGCCAGCAGTGAGGACAGGCCTAGCACAGATACGCAGTATTTT. This translates into CASSEDRPSTDTQYF.